This T cell receptor (beta chain) was sequenced for a study of blood T cell repertoires in COVID-19. Across the whole study: T cells, B-cell-depleted T cells, or PBMCs supplied cDNA or gDNA.

CDR1 MGHRA and CDR2 YSYEKL come from the germline V gene. V shed 5 bases and J 7 bases; nucleotides not matched to a gene: 10. The CDR3 covers 15 residues. Original analysis: Nucleated cell number was recorded as an estimate derived from reference gene primer amplification. The assay was immunoSEQ multiplex PCR, and TCRdb's table has in-frame clones only and misses some. V, J and clone size are taken as reported in that table, and D and trimming were inferred from the DNA itself. The sample consists of more than 85,000 clones, around 84% of them appearing once. Sequencing was carried out using peripheral blood. The TCR originated in a man between 60 and 70 years old with acute or convalescent COVID-19. The chain uses TRBV4-1 and TRBJ1-1; 10 bases line up with TRBD1. CDR3 loop: CASSERQGAQLEAFF. CDR3 in DNA: TGCGCCAGCAGCGAAAGACAGGGGGCCCAGCTTGAAGCTTTCTTT.